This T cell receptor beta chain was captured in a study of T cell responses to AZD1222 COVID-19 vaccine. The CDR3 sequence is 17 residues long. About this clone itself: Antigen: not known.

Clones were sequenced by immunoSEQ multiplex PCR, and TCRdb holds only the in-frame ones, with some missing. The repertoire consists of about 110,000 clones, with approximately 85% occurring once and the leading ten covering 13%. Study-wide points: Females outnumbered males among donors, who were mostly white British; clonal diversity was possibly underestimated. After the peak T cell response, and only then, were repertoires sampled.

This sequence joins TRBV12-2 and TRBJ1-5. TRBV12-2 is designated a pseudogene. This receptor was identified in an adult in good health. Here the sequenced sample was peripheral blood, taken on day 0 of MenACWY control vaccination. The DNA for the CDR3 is TGTGCAAGTCGCTCTAAGATCCCGGAACATAGCAATCAGCCCCAGCATTTT. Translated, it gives CASRSKIPEHSNQPQHF.